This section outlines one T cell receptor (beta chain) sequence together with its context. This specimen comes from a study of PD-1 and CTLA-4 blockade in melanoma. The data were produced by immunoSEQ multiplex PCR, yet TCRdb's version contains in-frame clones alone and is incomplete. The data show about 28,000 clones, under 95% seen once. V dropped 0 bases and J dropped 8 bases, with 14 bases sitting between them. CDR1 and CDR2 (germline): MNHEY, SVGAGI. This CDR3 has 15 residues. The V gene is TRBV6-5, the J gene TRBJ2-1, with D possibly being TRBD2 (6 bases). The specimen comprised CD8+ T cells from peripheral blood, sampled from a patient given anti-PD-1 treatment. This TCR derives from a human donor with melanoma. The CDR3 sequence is CASSYSVSRDYEQFF. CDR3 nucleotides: TGTGCCAGCAGTTACTCCGTATCCAGGGACTATGAGCAGTTCTTC.